These 24 T cell receptor beta chains originate from one sample sequenced in a study of T-cell memory formation after mild COVID-19. TCRdb called the 5' RACE reads again in MiXCR, with one record for every CDR3 protein. Of 550,000 to 600,000 distinct CDR3 sequences in the sample, around 15% were seen once. Material: PBMCs or a T cell subset sorted from them (not recorded which). The source of these receptors is an adult woman who had mild COVID-19 (a few samples of this study predate the infection). Cell type and time point are not known.

This clonotype has just a few counts. V usage is TRBV12-3 or TRBV12-4 and J usage is TRBJ1-4; 8 bases align to TRBD1. This CDR3 contains 18 residues. The ends lost 1 base at V and 6 bases at J; junction bases unmatched: 13. CDR3 protein: CASSLVAVGQGADEKLFF. The CDR3 DNA reads TGTGCCAGCAGTTTAGTCGCTGTTGGTCAGGGGGCGGATGAAAAACTGTTTTTT.

This clonotype turned up a few times. The V gene is TRBV7-9, the J gene TRBJ1-5; D is perhaps TRBD1 (6 bases). CDR1 SEHNR and CDR2 FQNEAQ come from the germline V gene (reference sequence). The germline V and J ends were trimmed by 4 bases and 2 bases, with 12 bases remaining between them. CDR3 length: 15 amino acids. The CDR3 region is CASSSTGFGNQPQHF. The CDR3 nucleotides read TGTGCCAGCAGCTCGACAGGTTTTGGCAATCAGCCCCAGCATTTT.

The rearrangement uses TRBV6-2 or TRBV6-3 and TRBJ2-1; the D is unclear. Deletions cut 10 bases from V and 7 bases from J, with 17 bases between. Germline V CDR1 and CDR2: MNHEY, SVGEGT. The CDR3 runs to 13 residues. CDR3 nucleotide sequence: TGTGCCACGAGCCCCTTGGTGGGGAATGAGCAGTTCTTC. It encodes CATSPLVGNEQFF.

V is TRBV7-6 and J is TRBJ2-5; D tentatively reads TRBD1 or TRBD2 (5 bases each). Germline V gives CDR1 SGHVS, CDR2 FNYEAQ. V was clipped by 3 bases and J by 5 bases, with 13 bases between them. CDR3 length: 14 residues. The CDR3, as DNA: TGTGCCAGCAGCTTGGGACCGGTAAAGGAGACCCAGTACTTC. Protein product: CASSLGPVKETQYF.

The chain combines TRBV2 with TRBJ2-3; D remains ambiguous. The V end lost 6 bases, the J end lost 2 bases, and 6 bases lay between the germline ends. The CDR3 loop spans 12 amino acids. Germline V gives CDR1 SNHLY, CDR2 FYNNEI. The CDR3 bases are TGTGCCAGCAGCGCGACCACAGATACGCAGTATTTT. It yields the protein CASSATTDTQYF.

CDR3 DNA: TGTGCCAGCGCCGCATGGGGGGGGCGCGGCACTGAAGCTTTCTTT. Encoded protein: CASAAWGGRGTEAFF. V usage is TRBV7-2 and J usage is TRBJ1-1, with a weak D call TRBD1 (6 bases). Germline loops: CDR1 SGHTA, CDR2 FQGNSA. The CDR3 totals 15 residues. With 8 bases removed from V and 4 bases from J, the gap between germline ends came to 20 bases.

This clonotype was recorded at least ten times. The chain has TRBV12-3 or TRBV12-4 and TRBJ1-5, with D hard to call. There are 13 residues in the CDR3. Trimming pared 2 bases from V and 2 bases from J, leaving 4 bases between. The CDR3 spells CASSLSGNQPQHF. The CDR3 DNA is TGTGCCAGCAGTTTATCAGGCAATCAGCCCCAGCATTTT.

This clonotype was seen a few times. This rearrangement joins TRBV5-1 to TRBJ2-1, with 13 bases lining up with TRBD2. CDR1 is SGHRS, CDR2 YFSETQ, per germline. This CDR3 comprises 17 residues. The V segment lost 0 bases and the J segment 8 bases; nucleotides outside the gene matches: 8. The CDR3 is CASSLGRTSGSVDEQFF. CDR3 nucleotide sequence: TGCGCCAGCAGCTTGGGACGGACTAGCGGGAGTGTCGATGAGCAGTTCTTC.

This clonotype was detected only a few times. The V and J genes are TRBV29-1 and TRBJ1-1; D not certain. CDR1 is SQVTM and CDR2 is ANQGSEA in the germline V gene. This CDR3 comprises 12 residues. Between the trimmed V and J ends, which lost 0 bases and 6 bases, there was a span of 8 bases. The CDR3 is CSVEDVPAEAFF. In DNA form, the CDR3 reads TGCAGCGTTGAAGATGTACCGGCTGAAGCTTTCTTT.

This clonotype appeared a single time. The V and J genes are TRBV20-1 and TRBJ2-3; the D gene is possibly TRBD2 (6 bases). This CDR3 comprises 15 residues. V lost 0 bases and J 2 bases, leaving 12 bases between the germline ends. The germline CDR1 and CDR2 sequences are DFQATT and SNEGSKA (reference sequence). The CDR3 coding sequence is TGCAGTGCTAGAGATATGAGGGGACTCACAGATACGCAGTATTTT. It specifies CSARDMRGLTDTQYF.

The chain combines TRBV24-1 with TRBJ2-2; the D gene is possibly TRBD1 (6 bases). The CDR3 loop spans 16 amino acids. The germline CDR1 and CDR2 sequences are KGHDR and SFDVKD. Trimming removed 5 bases from V and 6 bases from J, with 18 bases in between. The CDR3 DNA follows: TGTGCCACCAGTGGCCGTACGACAGGCTCGCCCGGGGAGCTGTTTTTT. Its translation: CATSGRTTGSPGELFF.

There are many counts of this clonotype. V is TRBV7-9 and J is TRBJ2-5; D remains ambiguous. The CDR3 spans 13 residues. V was cut by 4 bases and J by 5 bases, with 11 bases left in between. The germline CDR1 and CDR2 sequences are SEHNR and FQNEAQ (reference sequence). CDR3 sequence reads: CASSSRSFETQYF. The CDR3 region has the DNA TGTGCCAGCAGCTCGCGGTCTTTTGAGACCCAGTACTTC.

This clonotype was seen a handful of times. This sequence joins TRBV10-3 and TRBJ1-5; no clear D gene. From germline, CDR1 is ENHRY and CDR2 SYGVKD. The CDR3 consists of 14 residues. V dropped 4 bases and J dropped 4 bases, with 11 bases sitting between them. The CDR3 DNA sequence: TGTGCCATCAGTGCATCGGACGGGAATCAGCCCCAGCATTTT. It codes for CAISASDGNQPQHF.

This clonotype was seen a handful of times. V is TRBV4-3 and J is TRBJ1-1, with D uncertain. Germline values: CDR1 LGHNA, CDR2 YSLEER. CDR3 length equals 17 residues. The V gene lost 3 bases and the J gene lost 3 bases, with 20 bases spanning the gap. The CDR3 nucleotides are TGCGCCAGCAGCCAGGATCGTCTGACCAGGTTGGACACTGAAGCTTTCTTT. As protein: CASSQDRLTRLDTEAFF.

This clonotype turned up a few times. This sequence joins TRBV3-1 and TRBJ1-5; 10 bases line up with TRBD1. CDR3 length equals 16 residues. Germline CDR1 and CDR2: LGHDT and YNNKEL (reference sequence). Germline trimming cut 2 bases from V and 2 bases from J; bases unmatched to any gene: 3. CDR3 DNA: TGTGCCAGCAGCCAAAGGGACAGGGGTCGCAATCAGCCCCAGCATTTT. It encodes CASSQRDRGRNQPQHF.

The CDR3, as DNA: TGTGCCAGCAGGACAGGACTCCAGGCCACTGAAGCTTTCTTT. Residues: CASRTGLQATEAFF. J is TRBJ1-1 and V is TRBV12-3 or TRBV12-4, with D possibly matching TRBD1 (6 bases). CDR3 length: 14 residues. V dropped 6 bases and J dropped 4 bases, with 15 bases sitting between them.

There are a few counts of this clonotype. The chain employs TRBV27 and TRBJ2-5, with D hard to call. This CDR3 is 13 amino acids long. V dropped 8 bases and J dropped 4 bases, with 14 bases sitting between them. The germline V gene encodes CDR1 MNHEY and CDR2 SMNVEV (reference sequence). Written as DNA, the CDR3 is TGTGCCAGCGGGGTAGGCAGTATAGAGACCCAGTACTTC. It translates to CASGVGSIETQYF.

This chain uses TRBV9 with TRBJ2-7; 12 bases line up with TRBD2. The CDR3 consists of 15 residues. After removal of 3 bases from V and 0 bases from J, the junction contained 1 base not matched to a gene. Germline loops: CDR1 SGDLS, CDR2 YYNGEE. CDR3 DNA: TGTGCCAGCAGCGCTAGCGGGGGGGCCTCCTACGAGCAGTACTTC. This sequence encodes CASSASGGASYEQYF.

V is TRBV29-1 and J is TRBJ2-5; 10 nucleotides agree with TRBD1. Germline-derived CDR1 and CDR2 are SQVTM and ANQGSEA. This CDR3 is built from 15 residues. The V segment lost 7 bases and the J segment 5 bases; nucleotides outside the gene matches: 13. The CDR3 DNA sequence: TGCAGCGCGTCTTCCGGGACAGGGGTGGGTGAGACCCAGTACTTC. This sequence encodes CSASSGTGVGETQYF.

This clonotype was observed a few times. The V call is TRBV2, the J call TRBJ1-6, with D possibly TRBD1 on 6 matching bases. V lost 6 bases and J 8 bases, leaving 11 bases between the germline ends. Germline CDR1 is SNHLY and CDR2 is FYNNEI. The CDR3 length is 13 residues. The CDR3 DNA reads as TGTGCCAGCAGAGCAGGGGTTGATTCACCCCTCCACTTT. Translation: CASRAGVDSPLHF.

CDR3 coding DNA: TGCGCCAGCAGCGTGGACAGCCTAAATTCACCCCTCCACTTT. Protein sequence: CASSVDSLNSPLHF. The chain is built from TRBV5-1 and TRBJ1-6; D may be TRBD1 (6 bases). Germline V gene data show CDR1 as SGHRS and CDR2 as YFSETQ. V lost 4 bases and J 7 bases, leaving 12 bases between the germline ends. The CDR3 sequence is 14 residues long.

The genes are TRBV7-2 and TRBJ2-1, with D possibly TRBD2 on 6 matching bases. The V end was cut by 5 bases, the J end by 7 bases, with 18 bases between. Germline CDR1 SGHTA, CDR2 FQGNSA. CDR3 length: 15 amino acids. The DNA for the CDR3 is TGTGCCAGCAGCCCGCTTCGCGGGGCGGGGAATGAGCAGTTCTTC. Translating gives CASSPLRGAGNEQFF.

The sample holds a few counts of this clonotype. The genes are TRBV20-1 and TRBJ2-5, with 10 bases aligning to TRBD2. After removal of 3 bases from V and 5 bases from J, the junction contained 6 bases not matched to a gene. The V gene's germline CDR1 is DFQATT and CDR2 SNEGSKA (reference sequence). This CDR3 region has 14 residues. The DNA for the CDR3 is TGCAGTGCTAGCGTAGCGGGAGGTCTGGAGACCCAGTACTTC. This translates into CSASVAGGLETQYF.

The gene calls are TRBV4-3 and TRBJ2-7, with no clear D. The CDR3 contains 13 residues. Deletions cut 0 bases from V and 5 bases from J, with 8 bases between. Germline CDR1 is LGHNA and CDR2 is YSLEER. CDR3 sequence reads: CASSQDLRDEQYF. The DNA of the CDR3 is TGCGCCAGCAGCCAAGATCTTCGGGACGAGCAGTACTTC.